The 30 T cell receptor beta chains presented below share a single source sample, sequenced in a study of blood T cell repertoires in COVID-19. Assay: immunoSEQ multiplex PCR; the TCRdb copy retains only in-frame clones and omits some. The top ten hold around 13% of the sample, which has approximately 140,000 clones, approximately 80% seen once. Sequencing was done on a sample of peripheral blood. The receptors originated from a man between 60 and 75 years old with active or convalescent COVID-19.

The chain links TRBV10-3 to TRBJ1-1; 9 bases line up with TRBD1. The CDR3 has 12 amino acids. V lost 11 bases to trimming and J lost 6 bases; unmatched junction nucleotides: 7. Looked up from germline, CDR1 is ENHRY and CDR2 is SYGVKD. The chain's CDR3 is CAVGDRDAEAFF. The CDR3, as DNA: TGTGCCGTCGGGGACAGGGATGCTGAAGCTTTCTTT.

The chain links TRBV27 to TRBJ2-1; D may be TRBD1 (6 bases). V lost 2 bases, J lost 12 bases, and 23 bases lay in between. Germline V gene lookup returns CDR1 MNHEY and CDR2 SMNVEV (reference sequence). The CDR3 has 16 amino acids. CDR3 sequence: CASSLSPSSIPRGQFF. The CDR3 DNA reads TGTGCCAGCAGTTTAAGCCCCTCTTCGATCCCCAGGGGGCAGTTCTTC.

CDR3 protein: CATSPGVAGQETQYF. Written as DNA, the CDR3 is TGTGCCACCAGTCCCGGGGTAGCGGGGCAAGAGACCCAGTACTTC. The chain joins TRBV24-1 to TRBJ2-5, with 8 positions matching TRBD2. Germline assignment: CDR1 KGHDR and CDR2 SFDVKD. The CDR3 consists of 15 residues. Trimming removed 6 bases from V and 2 bases from J; junction bases left unmatched: 7.

This clone appeared a single time. The V and J genes are TRBV2 and TRBJ1-5; D remains unclear. Germline V lookup: CDR1 SNHLY, CDR2 FYNNEI. The CDR3 covers 14 residues. V lost 3 bases to trimming and J lost 2 bases, with 8 bases between them. CDR3 bases: TGTGCCAGCAGTGACAGTGCGGGCAATCAGCCCCAGCATTTT. Translated: CASSDSAGNQPQHF. Variable domain in full (rest from reference TRBV2 and TRBJ1-5): EPEVTQTPSHQVTQMGQEVILRCVPISNHLYFYWYRQILGQKVEFLVSFYNNEISEKSEIFDDQFSVERPDGSNFTLKIRSTKLEDSAMYFCASSDSAGNQPQHFGDGTRLSIL.

The chain recombines TRBV6-1 with TRBJ2-1; TRBD2 matches 12 bases. The V and J ends lost 4 bases and 6 bases, in that order; junction bases with no gene match: 7. Germline CDR1 MNHNS, CDR2 SASEGT. This CDR3 spans 16 amino acids. The CDR3 region has the DNA TGTGCCAGCAGTGCGTCACTAGCGGGAGGTTTCAATGAGCAGTTCTTC. Residues: CASSASLAGGFNEQFF.

The chain has TRBV10-3 and TRBJ1-5, with TRBD1 matching 10 bases. V shed 3 bases and J 0 bases; nucleotides not matched to a gene: 11. Germline lookup yields CDR1 ENHRY and CDR2 SYGVKD. This CDR3 has 19 amino acids. Written as DNA, the CDR3 is TGTGCCATCAGTGATAAAGGGGGGACAGGGGTCCTTAGCAATCAGCCCCAGCATTTT. This sequence encodes CAISDKGGTGVLSNQPQHF.

This clone appeared a single time. V is TRBV19 and J is TRBJ1-2; 7 nucleotides match TRBD1. CDR3 length: 13 residues. With 5 bases clipped from V and 3 bases from J, the junction kept 3 bases outside the gene matches. The germline CDR1 and CDR2 sequences are LNHDA and SQIVND (reference sequence). CDR3 residues: CASSYRGHYGYTF. In DNA, the CDR3 is TGTGCCAGTAGTTACAGGGGCCACTATGGCTACACCTTC.

This clone was found a few times. The V gene is TRBV9, the J gene TRBJ2-2, with D perhaps matching TRBD2 (5 bases). The CDR3 has 15 residues. Germline V gives CDR1 SGDLS, CDR2 YYNGEE. The germline V and J ends were trimmed by 0 bases and 4 bases, with 10 bases remaining between them. The CDR3 DNA reads TGTGCCAGCAGCGTAGATATGAGGGTCACCGGGGAGCTGTTTTTT. Amino acid sequence: CASSVDMRVTGELFF.

This clone appeared once. The rearrangement joins TRBV7-9 to TRBJ2-3, with unresolved D. Trimming left V 7 bases short and J 1 base short, with 18 bases between. There are 16 residues in the CDR3. Germline V lookup: CDR1 SEHNR, CDR2 FQNEAQ (reference sequence). This CDR3 is CASITGEALGTDTQYF. The CDR3 nucleotides are TGTGCCAGCATCACCGGCGAGGCGCTGGGCACAGATACGCAGTATTTT.

J is TRBJ1-4 and V is TRBV4-2; D unresolved. The CDR3 runs 15 residues. Germline V gene sequence: CDR1 LGHNA, CDR2 YNFKEQ. Trimming removed 0 bases from V and 10 bases from J, with 15 bases in between. In DNA form, the CDR3 reads TGTGCCAGCAGCCAAGATCGGAGGGAGGTAGGAAAACTGTTTTTT. Its protein is CASSQDRREVGKLFF.

V and J are TRBV9 and TRBJ2-2, with 7 nucleotides matching TRBD2. Trimming cost V 4 bases and J 6 bases; bases outside gene matches: 6. The germline gives CDR1 SGDLS, CDR2 YYNGEE. The CDR3 length is 14 residues. In nucleotides, the CDR3 is TGTGCCAGCAGCCCCCGGACTAGTTCCGGGGAGCTGTTTTTT. Amino acid sequence: CASSPRTSSGELFF.

The gene calls are TRBV15 and TRBJ1-4, with 9 bases that match TRBD1. Germline assignment: CDR1 LNHNV and CDR2 YYDKDF (reference sequence). The J segment lost 4 bases and the V segment lost 3 bases, leaving 6 bases of the junction unmatched. The CDR3 is made up of 16 amino acids. The CDR3 is CATSSGQGIFNEKLFF. DNA for the CDR3: TGTGCCACCAGCAGTGGACAGGGGATATTTAATGAAAAACTGTTTTTT.

The chain joins TRBV27 to TRBJ2-6; D might be TRBD2 (5 bases). The V gene's germline CDR1 is MNHEY and CDR2 SMNVEV (reference sequence). The CDR3 is made up of 17 amino acids. The V gene lost 5 bases and the J gene lost 0 bases, with 14 bases spanning the gap. The CDR3 nucleotides read TGTGCCAGCAGTCCCCGGACTCTCAACTCTGGGGCCAACGTCCTGACTTTC. Protein sequence: CASSPRTLNSGANVLTF.

This clone was counted between two and nine times. This chain connects TRBV19 to TRBJ1-1; perhaps TRBD1 as D (5 bases). In germline, CDR1 is LNHDA, CDR2 SQIVND (reference sequence). This CDR3 region has 17 residues. Between the trimmed V and J ends, which lost 5 bases and 7 bases, there was a span of 26 bases. CDR3: CASSLSGLRGGSDEAFF. The CDR3 DNA reads TGTGCCAGTAGTTTGAGTGGCCTCCGGGGGGGATCGGATGAAGCTTTCTTT.

The sample holds one count of this clone. The CDR3 loop is CASSGFDRGVSYNEQFF. The CDR3 DNA reads as TGTGCCAGCAGTGGATTTGACAGGGGAGTTTCCTACAATGAGCAGTTCTTC. The genes are TRBV27 and TRBJ2-1, with TRBD1 matching over 8 bases. Germline V gene lookup returns CDR1 MNHEY and CDR2 SMNVEV (reference sequence). The V segment lost 5 bases and the J segment 1 base; nucleotides outside the gene matches: 10. This CDR3 comprises 17 residues.

The table lists this clone with a count of one. The same CDR3 also results from other DNA sequences found in this sample. The chain combines TRBV7-3 with TRBJ2-3, with D possibly TRBD1 on 5 matching bases. Trimming stripped 2 bases from V and 2 bases from J, with 8 bases between. The CDR3 totals 14 residues. The germline V gene encodes CDR1 SGHTA and CDR2 FQGTGA. DNA of the CDR3: TGTGCCAGCAGCTTAGGGGCCTCCACAGATACGCAGTATTTT. It encodes CASSLGASTDTQYF.

As concerns this clone: Additional DNA sequences in this sample encode the identical CDR3. The chain recombines TRBV19 with TRBJ1-5, with 9 bases identical to TRBD1. CDR1 and CDR2 (germline): LNHDA, SQIVND (reference sequence). J was trimmed by 6 bases and V by 5 bases; bases with no gene match: 5. The CDR3 contains 14 residues. The CDR3 bases are TGTGCCAGTAGTCCACAGGGGGCTGGTCAGCCCCAGCATTTT. This encodes CASSPQGAGQPQHF.

This clone has only one observation. This rearrangement joins TRBV6-5 to TRBJ2-2, with D perhaps TRBD2 (6 bases). Between the trimmed V and J ends, which lost 1 base and 7 bases, there was a span of 13 bases. The CDR3 runs to 15 residues. Germline-derived CDR1 and CDR2 are MNHEY and SVGAGI. The CDR3 protein is CASSYWAASDGELFF. The CDR3 nucleotides are TGTGCCAGCAGTTACTGGGCCGCTAGCGACGGGGAGCTGTTTTTT.

V usage is TRBV28 and J usage is TRBJ1-5, with TRBD1 matching over 7 bases. The junction had 10 bases not matched to a gene; V was cut back by 6 bases and J by 2 bases. CDR1 is MDHEN and CDR2 is SYDVKM in the germline V gene. The CDR3 sequence is 16 residues long. In nucleotides, the CDR3 is TGTGCCAGCAGGACAGGGAAAGGGGTTGGCAATCAGCCCCAGCATTTT. It encodes CASRTGKGVGNQPQHF.

V gene TRBV27 combines with J gene TRBJ1-2; 7 bases fit TRBD1. This CDR3 region has 14 residues. The V and J ends lost 5 bases and 4 bases, in that order; junction bases with no gene match: 7. Germline V gives CDR1 MNHEY, CDR2 SMNVEV (reference sequence). This CDR3 is CASSPEGTAYGYTF. CDR3 DNA: TGTGCCAGCAGTCCAGAGGGGACAGCCTATGGCTACACCTTC.

This clone was detected only once. V gene TRBV10-3 combines with J gene TRBJ1-1; 9 bases are shared with TRBD1. The CDR3 totals 16 residues. The ends lost 4 bases at V and 4 bases at J; junction bases unmatched: 10. Germline lookup yields CDR1 ENHRY and CDR2 SYGVKD. The CDR3 sequence is CAISGGTGSTGTEAFF. The CDR3 DNA sequence: TGTGCCATCAGTGGGGGGACAGGGTCAACGGGCACTGAAGCTTTCTTT.

CDR3 sequence (DNA): TGTGCCAGCTCGCCAGCGGGAGGGCCGCTTAATGAGCAGTTCTTC. This encodes CASSPAGGPLNEQFF. This chain uses TRBV18 with TRBJ2-1; 10 positions match TRBD2. CDR3 length: 15 amino acids. Germline assignment: CDR1 KGHSH and CDR2 LQKENI. The junction had 9 bases not matched to a gene; V was cut back by 6 bases and J by 7 bases. The whole variable domain, remainder taken from reference TRBV18 and TRBJ2-1, is NAGVMQNPRHLVRRRGQEARLRCSPMKGHSHVYWYRQLPEEGLKFMVYLQKENIIDESGMPKERFSAEFPKEGPSILRIQQVVRGDSAAYFCASSPAGGPLNEQFFGPGTRLTVL.

This clone occurred a few times. The chain's CDR3 is CASGFADRAETQYF. The CDR3 coding sequence is TGTGCCAGCGGATTCGCGGACAGGGCGGAGACCCAGTACTTC. This sequence joins TRBV27 and TRBJ2-5, with 8 nucleotides matching TRBD1. Germline V lookup: CDR1 MNHEY, CDR2 SMNVEV (reference sequence). The CDR3 is made up of 14 amino acids. V trimming: 8 bases; J trimming: 5 bases; junction bases outside the gene matches: 10.

This chain uses TRBV7-9 with TRBJ2-7; 11 positions agree with TRBD2. The ends lost 4 bases at V and 5 bases at J; junction bases unmatched: 7. The CDR3 length is 15 residues. Germline CDR1 reads SEHNR; CDR2 reads FQNEAQ (reference sequence). DNA of the CDR3: TGTGCCAGCAGCTCTTCTAGCGGGAGGTCCCACGAGCAGTACTTC. Its translation is CASSSSSGRSHEQYF.

This clone was seen only a few times. The chain recombines TRBV2 with TRBJ2-1, with D maybe TRBD2 (5 bases). Trimming cost V 6 bases and J 8 bases, with 17 bases left between them. CDR3 size: 14 residues. Germline loops: CDR1 SNHLY, CDR2 FYNNEI. The DNA for the CDR3 is TGTGCCAGCAGACCCATGGGTGGGAGCGATGAGCAGTTCTTC. This encodes CASRPMGGSDEQFF.

The chain joins TRBV3-1 (or the pseudogene TRBV3-2) to TRBJ1-1; 8 nucleotides agree with TRBD1. Germline V CDR1 and CDR2: LGHDT, YNNKEL (reference sequence). This CDR3 has 15 amino acids. V gave up 0 bases and J gave up 5 bases; unmatched junction bases: 5. For the CDR3, the DNA is TGTGCCAGCAGCCAAGACTCGACAGGGGTAACTGAAGCTTTCTTT. This encodes CASSQDSTGVTEAFF.

The chain uses TRBV6-5 and TRBJ1-2; a possible D gene is TRBD1 (6 bases). The germline V and J ends were trimmed by 5 bases and 1 base, with 14 bases remaining between them. Germline CDR1 reads MNHEY; CDR2 reads SVGAGI. The CDR3 totals 15 residues. The CDR3 coding sequence is TGTGCCAGCAGTACCACTGGGACATTTAACTATGGCTACACCTTC. Translated, it gives CASSTTGTFNYGYTF.

J is TRBJ2-1 and V is TRBV11-2, with 8 bases identical to TRBD2. This CDR3 spans 14 amino acids. Germline V gives CDR1 SGHAT, CDR2 FQNNGV. Unmatched junction bases numbered 2, after V lost 5 bases and J lost 2 bases. In DNA, the CDR3 is TGTGCCAGCAGCCCGGGACTAGCCTACAATGAGCAGTTCTTC. Translated, it gives CASSPGLAYNEQFF.

The CDR3 nucleotides are TGTGCCAGCAGTTCCGACTTAGGACAGGGGCACGGAGGTGAGCAGTTCTTC. It encodes CASSSDLGQGHGGEQFF. The V call is TRBV6-2 or TRBV6-3, the J call TRBJ2-1; 9 nucleotides line up with TRBD1. The CDR3 contains 17 residues. Trimming cost V 4 bases and J 9 bases; bases outside gene matches: 16. Germline V gene lookup returns CDR1 MNHEY and CDR2 SVGEGT.

This chain joins TRBV5-4 and TRBJ1-3; D unclear. From germline, CDR1 is SGHNT and CDR2 YYREEE (reference sequence). The CDR3 is 17 amino acids. V gave up 1 base and J gave up 6 bases, with 20 bases separating them. The CDR3 nucleotides read TGTGCCAGCAGCTTGAATAGCCATCGATCTCTGGCAAACACCATATATTTT. This gives the protein CASSLNSHRSLANTIYF.